What follows is one T cell receptor (beta chain) and its context. This clone appeared once. Its cognate antigen has yet to be identified. No base qualities exist here, and no much larger clone lies one base off it. The immunoSEQ Assay, a bias-controlled multiplex PCR, was used to amplify TCRbeta CDR3 regions from genomic DNA. Per the source publication's procedure: Nucleated cell counts per sample were estimated from amplification of reference gene primers within the assay. To quantify the absolute abundance of each unique TCRbeta CDR3 rearrangement, sequence reads were collapsed and filtered. Productive Simpson clonality was computed per sample as the square root of Simpson's diversity index over productive rearrangements. Imported from immuneACCESS, the table was reduced by TCRdb to in-frame sequences with V and J called. These copies leave out some clones; in studies compared against another copy, an unresolved V gene accounts for under half, and the cause of the remainder is not known. The V and J calls and clone size are taken from that table; D and trimming were inferred from the DNA. Counted in this sample were some 100,000 clones; about 86% of them appeared once. Clones ranked in the top ten supply approximately 2.4% of the sample.

Enrolling through a virtual design, the prospective study's participants ranged in age from roughly 18 to 90 years and lived across approximately 25 United States geographic areas. In the prospective study, participants were assigned to cohorts based on the clinical history participants reported in a screening survey and a study questionnaire. Recovered participants in ImmuneRACE Cohort 3 were defined by two consecutive negative NP/OP PCR tests, clearance by a healthcare professional, or resolution of symptoms. Mobile phlebotomists in the prospective study collected whole blood, serum and a nasopharyngeal or oropharyngeal swab from every participant. Prospective study participants could optionally give additional blood draws and questionnaires over an approximately 2-month period. Prospective study blood samples were shipped either frozen or at room temperature before DNA extraction. The sample comes from a study of blood T cell repertoires in COVID-19 (dated by TCRdb to about 2020). Describing the broader study: The collaborator samples originated in the United States, Italy and Spain and spanned the acute and convalescent phases of COVID-19. The material from the prospective study consisted of cDNA or gDNA derived from T cells, B-cell-depleted T cells, or PBMCs. Subjects who had been exposed to COVID-19, were actively infected with it, or had recovered from it provided the deeply sampled blood TCRbeta repertoires that made up the dataset. The repertoires were released in a freely available public database intended as a resource for research on the immune response to SARS-CoV-2. The samples were drawn from the first 160 participants of the ongoing ImmuneRACE study and from 1,200 or so subjects provided by 6 global collaborators. A de-identified subject ID, COVID-19 status, age in years and sex were almost always included in the sample metadata. Where available, HLA class I and class II types were taken from metadata supplied by the sample provider and were not determined by assay-based typing.

According to the germline V gene (reference sequence), CDR1 reads GTSNPN and CDR2 reads SVGIG. The V and J ends are trimmed by 4 bases and 2 bases, leaving 12 bases between them. The CDR3 covers 14 residues, taking in both the cysteine and the phenylalanine. Solely the CDR3 DNA is kept, with 42 bases framed from the first base. Study-wide findings and limitations: How much clinical and demographic metadata was included differed by source and by participant, and the metadata was provided uncurated.

Recombination linked TRBV30 to TRBJ1-3, and TRBD1 may be the D gene, going by 6 matching bases. The sequenced sample was PBMCs or T cells enriched from blood (not recorded which). This TCR came from a woman between 50 and 59 years old who had recovered from COVID-19. The bases read TGTGCCTGGACTCTGGCAGGGGCTGGAAACACCATATATTTT. This yields the protein CAWTLAGAGNTIYF.